The clone carrying this T cell receptor (beta chain) appeared once. As yet, its antigen is unknown. The data are from a study of cytomegalovirus exposure and HLA in healthy donors. Study-wide context: A prior analysis found more than 90 million unique TCR beta sequences from 150 million to 200 million T cells. Of approximately 400 genotyped donors, around 76% clustered with self-reported Caucasian donors.

The germline gives CDR1 MRHNA, CDR2 SNTAGT. Between the trimmed V and J ends, which lost 5 bases and 5 bases, there was a span of 16 bases. This CDR3 has 15 residues. Findings of the study overall: In a later analysis, at a false discovery rate of 0.05, 15,000 to 20,000 TCR beta sequences were associated with HLA alleles. Data from an earlier analysis indicated that most TCR beta V segments were productive either about 90% or about 30% of the time.

Vbeta (60) and Jbeta (13) primers were used in the PCR. Sequenced by immunoSEQ multiplex PCR; TCRdb stores in-frame clones only, minus some. There are some 66,000 clones in the sample; 80% to 90% occur only once, and about 3.2% lies in the top ten. Sample: PBMCs. The chain carries TRBV6-4 and TRBJ2-1, with D possibly TRBD2 on 7 matching bases. The origin of this receptor is a woman aged 25-40 years in good health and CMV-seronegative. Here the CDR3 reads CASSPEWGGDNEQFF. CDR3 DNA sequence: TGTGCCAGCAGTCCCGAGTGGGGGGGCGACAATGAGCAGTTCTTC.